This TCR beta chain was sequenced for a study of cytomegalovirus exposure and HLA in healthy donors. Regarding the study as a whole: A missense variant in DCLRE1C was later tied to TCR beta V- and J-gene trimming. Immune exposure data for these donors was limited to CMV serostatus.

PCR primers comprised 60 Vbeta and 13 Jbeta primers. The protocol was immunoSEQ multiplex PCR, while the TCRdb copy is restricted to in-frame clones and leaves out a portion. The data show over 200,000 clones, with more than 75% seen just once and 5% to 6.5% held by the top ten. A note on this clone: Antigen: not known.

CDR1 and CDR2 (germline): GTSNPN, SVGIG (reference sequence). After removal of 3 bases from V and 4 bases from J, the junction contained 3 bases not matched to a gene. The CDR3 is made up of 13 amino acids. The sequence came from a woman aged 40 to 50 in good health and CMV-seropositive. The chain joins TRBV30 to TRBJ2-5, with 9 bases identical to TRBD1. The sequencing sample was made of PBMCs. The CDR3: CAWRGTGIETQYF. CDR3 coding DNA: TGTGCCTGGAGGGGGACAGGGATAGAGACCCAGTACTTC.